This T cell receptor beta chain emerged from a study of CD8+ T cells in alopecia areata. Researchers gathered lesional scalp punch biopsies and peripheral blood from patients with alopecia areata. Reverse transcription of extracted RNA yielded cDNA, which provided the sequencing template. Only in-frame clones appear in the TCRdb table, and some are missing; sequencing was by immunoSEQ multiplex PCR. In the table there are hundreds of thousands of clones, about 68% of which are singletons. Germline-derived CDR1 and CDR2 are MNHEY and SVGAGI. CDR3 length equals 14 residues. Trimming pared 0 bases from V and 3 bases from J, leaving 9 bases between.

This chain joins TRBV6-5 and TRBJ2-7; no firm D call. The specimen comprised CD4+ T cells sorted from blood, sampled at week 0. The TCR was taken from a human donor with alopecia areata. CDR3 DNA sequence: TGTGCCAGCAGTTACTCGCCCGGGTACTACGAGCAGTACTTC. Translated: CASSYSPGYYEQYF.